The rows below give T cell receptor beta chains drawn from one sample of a study of monozygotic twins with cystic fibrosis. Produced via immunoSEQ multiplex PCR; TCRdb's table is partial and in-frame only. The sample yields tens of thousands of clones, about 96% seen once. The specimen was blood. These receptors were taken from a girl aged 2-10 years with cystic fibrosis. CDR3s include the opening cysteine and the closing phenylalanine or tryptophan. D genes are given only for firm matches. The size entry is marked missing in some rows and otherwise reads once, few, many or a size class.

D: .
size: .
V: TRBV6-6
J: TRBJ2-7
DNA: TGTGCCAGCAGTTACTTTCCCTCTCCGGAGCAGTACTTC
CDR3: CASSYFPSPEQYF

D: TRBD2
size: .
V: TRBV2
J: TRBJ2-7
DNA: TGTGCCAGTGCGGGAGGCGGGGCTTTCTCCTACGAGCAGTACTTC
CDR3: CASAGGGAFSYEQYF

D: .
size: .
V: TRBV4-1
J: TRBJ1-6
DNA: TGCGCCAGCAGCCAAAGTTTAGCAGGGTCGAGCTCCTATAATTCACCCCTCCACTTT
CDR3: CASSQSLAGSSSYNSPLHF

D: .
size: .
V: TRBV27
J: TRBJ1-5
DNA: TGTGCCAGCAGTTGGACAGTCGGGCAGCCCCAGCATTTT
CDR3: CASSWTVGQPQHF

D: TRBD1
size: .
V: TRBV29-1
J: TRBJ1-2
DNA: TGCAGCGTTCAGACAGGGGATTATGGCTACACCTTC
CDR3: CSVQTGDYGYTF

D: .
size: .
V: TRBV2
J: TRBJ2-1
DNA: TGTGCCAGCAGGGGGCTTATGGGGAAGAGCTCCTACAATGAGCAGTTCTTC
CDR3: CASRGLMGKSSYNEQFF

D: .
size: .
V: TRBV30
J: TRBJ1-1
DNA: TGTGCCTGGGCGCAGACAGTCGCCACTGAAGCTTTCTTT
CDR3: CAWAQTVATEAFF

D: TRBD2
size: .
V: TRBV5-1
J: TRBJ2-7
DNA: TGCGCCAGCAGCTGGACTAGCGGGAGGGCCCTTGGCGAGCAGTACTTC
CDR3: CASSWTSGRALGEQYF

D: .
size: .
V: TRBV12-5
J: TRBJ1-3
DNA: TGTGCTAGTGGCCCCCCAGAGGAGGACACCATATATTTT
CDR3: CASGPPEEDTIYF

D: TRBD2
size: .
V: TRBV29-1
J: TRBJ2-1
DNA: TGCAGCGTTGGGTTCAGACTAGCGGAGGACAATGAGCAGTTCTTC
CDR3: CSVGFRLAEDNEQFF

D: TRBD2
size: .
V: TRBV25-1
J: TRBJ2-1
DNA: TGTGCCAGCAGTGAATATTTCCTAGCGGGATTGGGTAATGAGCAGTTCTTC
CDR3: CASSEYFLAGLGNEQFF

D: .
size: once
V: TRBV5-4
J: TRBJ1-1
DNA: TGTGCCAGCAGCCCCGGGGGAAAGGACACTGAAGCTTTCTTT
CDR3: CASSPGGKDTEAFF

D: .
size: .
V: TRBV7-2
J: TRBJ1-1
DNA: TGTGCCAGCAGCTTAGGGTCGGGGTTGAACACTGAAGCTTTCTTT
CDR3: CASSLGSGLNTEAFF

D: .
size: .
V: TRBV7-9
J: TRBJ2-7
DNA: TGTGCCAGCAGCCAGCCCGGGGGCGAGCAGTACTTC
CDR3: CASSQPGGEQYF

D: .
size: .
V: TRBV30
J: TRBJ1-2
DNA: TGTGCCTGGAGTGTATCTCCGGGTTCCTATGGCTACACCTTC
CDR3: CAWSVSPGSYGYTF

D: TRBD2
size: .
V: TRBV6-1
J: TRBJ2-7
DNA: TGTGCCAGCAGTGATCCCCCCACTGTAGCGGGTATTTCCTACGAGCAGTACTTC
CDR3: CASSDPPTVAGISYEQYF

D: .
size: .
V: TRBV7-2
J: TRBJ1-1
DNA: TGTGCCAGCAGCTTTTACAGGGTTGGCACTGAAGCTTTCTTT
CDR3: CASSFYRVGTEAFF

D: .
size: .
V: TRBV5-4
J: TRBJ2-1
DNA: TGTGCCAGCAGCCCGACTACCGGTGAGCAGTTCTTC
CDR3: CASSPTTGEQFF

D: .
size: .
V: TRBV2
J: TRBJ1-5
DNA: TGTGCCAGCAGTGAACTAATAGGGAATCAGCCCCAGCATTTT
CDR3: CASSELIGNQPQHF

D: .
size: once
V: TRBV19
J: TRBJ2-7
DNA: TGTGCCAGTAGTATTACGGGAACATCCTACGAGCAGTACTTC
CDR3: CASSITGTSYEQYF

D: .
size: .
V: TRBV28
J: TRBJ1-1
DNA: TGTGCCAGCAGTTTATTACGGCTTCTGACTGAAGCTTTCTTT
CDR3: CASSLLRLLTEAFF

D: .
size: .
V: TRBV6-6
J: TRBJ1-5
DNA: TGTGCCAGCAGACGACCATCCCCCAATCAGCCCCAGCATTTT
CDR3: CASRRPSPNQPQHF

D: TRBD2
size: .
V: TRBV19
J: TRBJ2-7
DNA: TGTGCCAGTAGTAAGGCTAGCGGTCCTTCCTACGAGCAGTACTTC
CDR3: CASSKASGPSYEQYF

D: .
size: .
V: TRBV5-6
J: TRBJ2-1
DNA: TGTGCCAGCAGCCTCGGGACTTTCTACAATGAGCAGTTCTTC
CDR3: CASSLGTFYNEQFF

D: .
size: once
V: TRBV15
J: TRBJ1-5
DNA: TGTGCCACCCTCGTTTCTTCCCAGAATCAGCCCCAGCATTTT
CDR3: CATLVSSQNQPQHF

D: .
size: .
V: TRBV7-2
J: TRBJ2-5
DNA: TGTGCCAGCAGCAACAGCCCACAAGAGACCCAGTACTTC
CDR3: CASSNSPQETQYF

D: .
size: .
V: TRBV28
J: TRBJ1-2
DNA: TGTGCCAGCAGCCTAGAATATCAGGGCTACACCTTC
CDR3: CASSLEYQGYTF

D: TRBD1
size: .
V: TRBV19
J: TRBJ1-5
DNA: TGTGCCAGTAGTATCCAGGCAGGGGGCCCTCATCAGCCCCAGCATTTT
CDR3: CASSIQAGGPHQPQHF

D: .
size: .
V: TRBV7-2
J: TRBJ1-1
DNA: TGTGCCAGCAGCTTTCTACGGGTGAACACTGAAGCTTTCTTT
CDR3: CASSFLRVNTEAFF

D: .
size: .
V: TRBV27
J: TRBJ1-2
DNA: TGTGCCAGCAGTACGAAGGCAGCGCCTGGTCGTCGCGGCTATGGCTACACCTTC
CDR3: CASSTKAAPGRRGYGYTF

D: .
size: .
V: TRBV7-8
J: TRBJ1-3
DNA: TGTGCCAGCAGCTCCGACAGGTTTGGAAACACCATATATTTT
CDR3: CASSSDRFGNTIYF

D: .
size: .
V: TRBV30
J: TRBJ1-5
DNA: TGTGCCTGGAGTTATGGGGGGACCGGCAATCAGCCCCAGCATTTT
CDR3: CAWSYGGTGNQPQHF

D: TRBD1
size: .
V: TRBV19
J: TRBJ1-1
DNA: TGTGCCAGTAGAAAGACTGACAGGGACACTGAAGCTTTCTTT
CDR3: CASRKTDRDTEAFF

D: .
size: .
V: TRBV27
J: TRBJ2-5
DNA: TGTGCCAGCAGCCTCGGGCACCAAGAGACCCAGTACTTC
CDR3: CASSLGHQETQYF

D: TRBD2
size: once
V: TRBV30
J: TRBJ2-7
DNA: TGTGCCTGGAGTGTGACTAGCGGAGCCTACGAGCAGTACTTC
CDR3: CAWSVTSGAYEQYF

D: .
size: .
V: TRBV27
J: TRBJ1-5
DNA: TGTGCCAGCAGTTTATCCGGGGCCAATCAGCCCCAGCATTTT
CDR3: CASSLSGANQPQHF

D: .
size: .
V: TRBV4-2
J: TRBJ1-5
DNA: TGTGCCAGCAGCCAAGAAGGTGACAGATATCAGCCCCAGCATTTT
CDR3: CASSQEGDRYQPQHF

D: .
size: once
V: TRBV29-1
J: TRBJ2-1
DNA: TGCAGCGTTGAATTCTGGGGGCGGAATGAGCAGTTCTTC
CDR3: CSVEFWGRNEQFF

D: .
size: .
V: TRBV6-5
J: TRBJ1-1
DNA: TGTGCCAGCAGTTACGGGCAGGGAAACACTGAAGCTTTCTTT
CDR3: CASSYGQGNTEAFF

D: TRBD1
size: .
V: TRBV19
J: TRBJ2-5
DNA: TGTGCCAGCTCCCACAGGGGCCGGGAGACCCAGTACTTC
CDR3: CASSHRGRETQYF

D: .
size: .
V: TRBV5-4
J: TRBJ1-2
DNA: TGTGCCAGCAGCTCTAAAGACGGATCATATGGCTACACCTTC
CDR3: CASSSKDGSYGYTF

D: .
size: .
V: TRBV10-3
J: TRBJ2-3
DNA: TGTGCCATCAGTGACCCCGGCCCGAGCACAGATACGCAGTATTTT
CDR3: CAISDPGPSTDTQYF

D: .
size: .
V: TRBV2
J: TRBJ2-7
DNA: TGTGCCAGCACTGCCGGGACCACATACGAGCAGTACTTC
CDR3: CASTAGTTYEQYF

D: TRBD2
size: .
V: TRBV6-1
J: TRBJ2-1
DNA: TGTGCCAGCAGAGAGGGACTAGCGGGAGGACAGTTCTTC
CDR3: CASREGLAGGQFF

D: .
size: .
V: TRBV9
J: TRBJ2-3
DNA: TGTGCCAGCAGCGTAGATGGCTGGGGAACAGATACGCAGTATTTT
CDR3: CASSVDGWGTDTQYF

D: TRBD2
size: .
V: TRBV11-2
J: TRBJ2-1
DNA: TGTGCCAGCAGATCAGTGAGGACTAGCGGGAGGAGGAACTACAATGAGCAGTTCTTC
CDR3: CASRSVRTSGRRNYNEQFF